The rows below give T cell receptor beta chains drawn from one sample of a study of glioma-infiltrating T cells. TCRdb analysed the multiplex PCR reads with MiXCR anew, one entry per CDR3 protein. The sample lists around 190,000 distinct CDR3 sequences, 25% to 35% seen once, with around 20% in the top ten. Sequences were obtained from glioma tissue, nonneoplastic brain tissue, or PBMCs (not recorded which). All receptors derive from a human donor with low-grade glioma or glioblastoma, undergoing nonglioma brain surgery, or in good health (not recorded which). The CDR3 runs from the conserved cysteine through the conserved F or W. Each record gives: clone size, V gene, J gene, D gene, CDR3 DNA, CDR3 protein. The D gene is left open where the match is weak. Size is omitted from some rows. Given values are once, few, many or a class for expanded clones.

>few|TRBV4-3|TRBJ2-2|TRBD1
TGCGCCAGCAGCTACGCTGACAGGGACGCCGGGGAGCTGTTTTTT
CASSYADRDAGELFF
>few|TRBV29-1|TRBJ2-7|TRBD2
TGCAGCGTTGAATGGGGGGGGATCTCCTACGAGCAGTACTTC
CSVEWGGISYEQYF
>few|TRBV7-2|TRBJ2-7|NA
TGTGCCAGCAGCCCCCGAGGACCGGGTTTACTAAGCAACGAGCAGTACTTC
CASSPRGPGLLSNEQYF
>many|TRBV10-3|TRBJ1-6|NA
TGTGCCATCAGCTTGGGTCCTTCCGGGGATTCACCCCTCCACTTT
CAISLGPSGDSPLHF
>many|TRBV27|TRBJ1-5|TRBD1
TGTGCCAGCAGTCTCCGACAGGGGGCGACTCAGCCCCAGCATTTT
CASSLRQGATQPQHF
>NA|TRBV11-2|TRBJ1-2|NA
TGTGCCAGCAGCTTTTCGCCTGACTATGGCTACACCTTC
CASSFSPDYGYTF
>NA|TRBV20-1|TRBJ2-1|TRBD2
TGCAGTGCTATCCCCGGGACTAGTGCCACATATGAGCAGTTCTTC
CSAIPGTSATYEQFF
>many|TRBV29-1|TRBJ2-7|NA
TGCAGCGTTGGGGTCGGCTCCTACGAGCAGTACTTC
CSVGVGSYEQYF
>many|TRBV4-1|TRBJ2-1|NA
TGCGCCAGCAGCCACGGTGGATCCAACAATGAGCAGTTCTTC
CASSHGGSNNEQFF
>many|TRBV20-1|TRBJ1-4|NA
TGCAGTGCTAGAGAGCAAGAGGAAAAACTGTTTTTT
CSAREQEEKLFF
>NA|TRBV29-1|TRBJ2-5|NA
TGCAGCGTTGATCGGTTAATGAGAACGGACCCTAAAGAGACCCAGTACTTC
CSVDRLMRTDPKETQYF
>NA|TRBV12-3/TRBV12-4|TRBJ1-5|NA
TGTGCCAGCAGTCTAGAGACAGGTGGGCGAAATCAGCCCCAGCATTTT
CASSLETGGRNQPQHF
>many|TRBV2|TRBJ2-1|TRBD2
TGTGCCAGCAGTGAGTCGGGCGGGAGTGGCTACAGTGAGCAGTTCTTC
CASSESGGSGYSEQFF
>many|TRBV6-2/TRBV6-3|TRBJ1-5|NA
TGTGCCAGCAGCATAACGGCTGGGGGGAGTCAGCCCCAGCATTTT
CASSITAGGSQPQHF
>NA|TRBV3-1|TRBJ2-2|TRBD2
TGTGCCAGCAGCCGGGGACTAGCGGGAGGGCCTAACACCGGGGAGCTGTTTTTT
CASSRGLAGGPNTGELFF
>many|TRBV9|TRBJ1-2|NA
TGTGCCAGCAGCACTAGGGTGGGCTATGGCTACACCTTC
CASSTRVGYGYTF
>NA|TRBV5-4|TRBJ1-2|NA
TGTGCCAGCAGCCCTGCCTGGATGCTAGGCTATGGCTACACCTTC
CASSPAWMLGYGYTF
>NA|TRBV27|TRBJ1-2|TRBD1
TGTGCCAGCAGCCCTACCGGGACAGGGGGTGGCTATGGCTACACCTTC
CASSPTGTGGGYGYTF
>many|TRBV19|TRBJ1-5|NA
TGTGCCAGTAGTATGGGAGTCCGGGACACCTATAGCAATCAGCCCCAGCATTTT
CASSMGVRDTYSNQPQHF
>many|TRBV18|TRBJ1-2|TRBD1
TGTGCCAGCTCACCACTTTCCGGGACAGGTGGTAACTATGGCTACACCTTC
CASSPLSGTGGNYGYTF
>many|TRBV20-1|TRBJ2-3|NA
TGCAGTGCTAGAGGGGGTTTAGAGGGTACTAGCACAGATACGCAGTATTTT
CSARGGLEGTSTDTQYF
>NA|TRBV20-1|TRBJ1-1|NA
TGCAGTGCTAGTTCCAGAGGGTACTACCTCATGAACAATGAAGCTTTCTTT
CSASSRGYYLMNNEAFF
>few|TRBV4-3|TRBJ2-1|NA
TGCGCCAGCAGCCAAGGCGGGGCAGGGACCTACAATGAGCAGTTCTTC
CASSQGGAGTYNEQFF
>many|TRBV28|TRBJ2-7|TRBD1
TGTGCCAGCAGTCGATACCGGGACAGGCAGTCCTACGAGCAGTACTTC
CASSRYRDRQSYEQYF
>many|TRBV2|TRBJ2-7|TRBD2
TGTGCCAGCAGTGTAAGGGGGACTAGTCTCGAGCAGTACTTC
CASSVRGTSLEQYF
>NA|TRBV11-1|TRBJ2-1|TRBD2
TGTGCCAGCAGCTTTAGCGGGAGTGCCTACAATGAGCAGTTCTTC
CASSFSGSAYNEQFF